These 31 T cell receptor beta chains came from one sample sequenced in a study of blood T cell repertoires in COVID-19. Assay: immunoSEQ multiplex PCR; the TCRdb copy retains only in-frame clones and omits some. The sample has 150,000 to 200,000 clones, under 85% seen once; the top ten hold approximately 13%. Sequenced: peripheral blood. The receptors come from a man in his 70s who had recovered from COVID-19.

Concerning this clone itself: The junction shows a germline mismatch at one end, possibly a read error. This chain uses TRBV7-7 with TRBJ2-5; 7 nucleotides match TRBD1. Germline V gene data show CDR1 as SSHAT and CDR2 as FNYEAQ (reference sequence). This CDR3 region has 16 residues. The CDR3 DNA reads TGTGCTAGCAGCTTAGGGGGCAGGCCGAACCAAGAGACCCAGTACTTC. This translates into CASSLGGRPNQETQYF.

The chain carries TRBV19 and TRBJ1-5; 7 bases align to TRBD1. This CDR3 comprises 14 residues. Germline V lookup: CDR1 LNHDA, CDR2 SQIVND (reference sequence). Trimming cost V 3 bases and J 8 bases; bases outside gene matches: 7. The CDR3 is CASSIRQGVEPQHF. In DNA, the CDR3 is TGTGCCAGTAGTATCCGGCAGGGGGTAGAGCCCCAGCATTTT.

The V call is TRBV5-4, the J call TRBJ2-7, with 8 positions matching TRBD2. Trimming removed 5 bases from V and 4 bases from J; junction bases left unmatched: 5. This CDR3 has 13 amino acids. The germline CDR1 and CDR2 sequences are SGHNT and YYREEE (reference sequence). CDR3 in DNA: TGTGCCAGCAGGTCAGCGGGAGCATACGAGCAGTACTTC. Amino acids: CASRSAGAYEQYF.

The gene calls are TRBV18 and TRBJ2-2, with 9 nucleotides matching TRBD2. Germline V gene data show CDR1 as KGHSH and CDR2 as LQKENI. The CDR3 extends over 17 amino acids. Trimming took 3 bases from V and 0 from J; bases not matched to a gene: 5. CDR3 coding DNA: TGTGCCAGCTCACCTCTCGGCGGGAGGGCGAACACCGGGGAGCTGTTTTTT. Amino acid sequence: CASSPLGGRANTGELFF.

J is TRBJ2-2 and V is TRBV21-1; TRBD1 reflects the table's D call only, with no check against the DNA. TRBV21-1 is listed as a pseudogene. The CDR3 totals 16 residues. CDR3 sequence (DNA): TGTGCCAGCAGCAAAGAGAAGGGGGCGAACACCGGGGAGCTGTTTTTT. Translating gives CASSKEKGANTGELFF.

The count of this clone is one. J is TRBJ2-1 and V is TRBV10-3, with a weak D call TRBD2 (6 bases). V was shortened by 3 bases and J by 5 bases, with 11 bases between the two germline ends. Germline V gene data show CDR1 as ENHRY and CDR2 as SYGVKD. The CDR3 loop spans 14 amino acids. Here the CDR3 reads CAISDGSSDNEQFF. In DNA, the CDR3 is TGTGCCATCAGTGACGGGAGTAGTGACAATGAGCAGTTCTTC.

A few counts support this clone. The V call is TRBV20-1, the J call TRBJ2-1; TRBD2 aligns across 8 bases. The CDR3 contains 11 residues. Losses at the gene ends were 3 bases for V and 8 bases for J; bases not matched to a gene: 0. Germline CDR1 DFQATT, CDR2 SNEGSKA (reference sequence). This chain's CDR3 is CSARTSDEQFF. The CDR3, as DNA: TGCAGTGCTAGGACTAGCGATGAGCAGTTCTTC.

The CDR3 protein is CASSLQGDNYGYTF. CDR3 nucleotides: TGTGCCAGCAGCCTACAGGGGGATAACTATGGCTACACCTTC. The chain carries TRBV3-1 (or the pseudogene TRBV3-2) and TRBJ1-2; 8 bases are a match to TRBD1. The V segment lost 4 bases and the J segment 1 base; nucleotides outside the gene matches: 2. CDR3 length: 14 residues. Germline V CDR1 and CDR2: LGHDT, YNNKEL (reference sequence).

This CDR3 is CASSSAGGGGETQYF. The CDR3 DNA reads TGTGCCAGCAGTTCCGCCGGGGGGGGTGGAGAGACCCAGTACTTC. The chain is built from TRBV6-5 and TRBJ2-5, with 8 positions matching TRBD2. The CDR3 consists of 15 residues. V lost 4 bases and J lost 4; bases outside the gene matches: 8. Germline assignment: CDR1 MNHEY and CDR2 SVGAGI.

The chain is built from TRBV4-1 and TRBJ2-3, with 11 bases fitting TRBD2. Trimming at V came to 4 bases and at J to 3 bases, leaving 15 bases not matched to a gene. The CDR3 consists of 19 residues. The germline CDR1 and CDR2 sequences are MGHRA and YSYEKL. CDR3 DNA sequence: TGCGCCAGCAGCCTCCGAAGGCTACTAGCGGGAGTTAAAACAGATACGCAGTATTTT. As protein: CASSLRRLLAGVKTDTQYF.

This clone came up once. This chain joins TRBV3-1 (or the pseudogene TRBV3-2) and TRBJ2-1; D possibly corresponds to TRBD1 (6 bases). CDR1 LGHDT and CDR2 YNNKEL come from the germline V gene (reference sequence). This CDR3 has 17 amino acids. The V and J ends lost 3 bases and 6 bases respectively, with 21 bases between them. The CDR3 reads CASSHTTGALVGNEQFF. CDR3 DNA sequence: TGTGCCAGCAGCCATACGACAGGAGCATTAGTAGGCAATGAGCAGTTCTTC.

V and J are TRBV13 and TRBJ2-7; perhaps TRBD1 as D (5 bases). Trimming left V 0 bases short and J 5 bases short, with 11 bases between. The germline V gene encodes CDR1 PRHDT and CDR2 FYEKMQ (reference sequence). This CDR3 region has 14 residues. CDR3 bases: TGTGCCAGCAGCTTAGGAGGGGATAGAAACGAGCAGTACTTC. This translates into CASSLGGDRNEQYF.

The chain couples TRBV11-2 to TRBJ2-7, with a possible D match to TRBD1 (5 bases). Deletions cut 3 bases from V and 6 bases from J, with 15 bases between. This CDR3 has 14 amino acids. Per germline, CDR1 SGHAT and CDR2 FQNNGV. The chain's CDR3 is CASSFVQGLGEQYF. The CDR3 nucleotides are TGTGCCAGCAGCTTTGTTCAGGGTCTTGGCGAGCAGTACTTC.

This rearrangement joins TRBV27 to TRBJ2-7; 16 positions agree with TRBD2. This CDR3 has 16 amino acids. Germline V gene sequence: CDR1 MNHEY, CDR2 SMNVEV (reference sequence). J lost 7 bases, V lost 3 bases, and 6 bases had no gene match. The CDR3 here is CASSFRLGLAGGEQYF. DNA of the CDR3: TGTGCCAGCAGTTTCCGCCTGGGACTAGCGGGAGGGGAGCAGTACTTC.

This chain links TRBV2 with TRBJ2-5, with 9 bases aligning to TRBD2. Germline CDR1 is SNHLY and CDR2 is FYNNEI. This CDR3 comprises 16 residues. V lost 7 bases to trimming and J lost 2 bases; unmatched junction nucleotides: 11. The CDR3 DNA reads TGTGCCAGCAATGGGATGGCGGGAGGGGCGCAAGAGACCCAGTACTTC. Translation: CASNGMAGGAQETQYF.

V and J are TRBV27 and TRBJ2-3; 9 positions match TRBD2. Unmatched junction bases numbered 2, after V lost 3 bases and J lost 1 base. Per germline, CDR1 MNHEY and CDR2 SMNVEV (reference sequence). CDR3 length: 15 amino acids. The CDR3 loop reads CASSLGTSRTDTQYF. The CDR3 region has the DNA TGTGCCAGCAGTTTGGGGACTAGCCGCACAGATACGCAGTATTTT.

This chain connects TRBV6-1 to TRBJ2-2; 8 positions agree with TRBD1. Germline CDR1 reads MNHNS; CDR2 reads SASEGT. The CDR3 consists of 18 residues. J gave up 3 bases and V 3 bases, and 12 bases lay outside the gene matches. DNA for the CDR3: TGTGCCAGCAGTGAGAGGACAGGGCGGGTGTGGGACACCGGGGAGCTGTTTTTT. It specifies CASSERTGRVWDTGELFF.

V is TRBV7-2 and J is TRBJ2-7; TRBD1 matches at 9 bases. Germline V gene data show CDR1 as SGHTA and CDR2 as FQGNSA. The junction had 3 bases not matched to a gene; V was cut back by 4 bases and J by 2 bases. CDR3 size: 14 residues. The CDR3 coding sequence is TGTGCCAGCAGCTCGGGACAGGGACCCTACGAGCAGTACTTC. The encoded protein is CASSSGQGPYEQYF.

This chain joins TRBV27 and TRBJ2-1; 10 bases agree with TRBD1. V was clipped by 6 bases and J by 8 bases; unmatched bases: 10. There are 15 residues in the CDR3. Looked up from germline, CDR1 is MNHEY and CDR2 is SMNVEV (reference sequence). This CDR3 reads CASRRTGQGFHEQFF. In nucleotides, the CDR3 is TGTGCCAGCAGACGTACGGGACAGGGGTTTCATGAGCAGTTCTTC.

The chain is built from TRBV27 and TRBJ2-3, with 8 bases aligning to TRBD1. The CDR3 contains 16 residues. With 4 bases clipped from V and 4 bases from J, the junction kept 10 bases outside the gene matches. From germline, CDR1 is MNHEY and CDR2 SMNVEV (reference sequence). The CDR3 is CASSSMYGTGPDTQYF. The CDR3 DNA is TGTGCCAGCAGTTCAATGTACGGGACAGGTCCAGATACGCAGTATTTT.

The chain carries TRBV27 and TRBJ2-1; 8 nucleotides agree with TRBD2. Looked up from germline, CDR1 is MNHEY and CDR2 is SMNVEV (reference sequence). Trimming cost V 7 bases and J 6 bases; bases outside gene matches: 8. This CDR3 comprises 14 residues. CDR3 amino acids: CASTRGTRVNEQFF. CDR3 in DNA: TGTGCCAGCACTCGTGGGACTAGGGTCAATGAGCAGTTCTTC.

The J gene is TRBJ2-1, the V gene TRBV7-3; 8 bases are shared with TRBD2. This CDR3 comprises 16 residues. The junction had 14 bases not matched to a gene; V was cut back by 5 bases and J by 8 bases. CDR1 is SGHTA and CDR2 is FQGTGA in the germline V gene. CDR3 DNA sequence: TGTGCCAGCAGCCCTAGTAGGAGCGGGAGTAGCGATGAGCAGTTCTTC. Translation gives CASSPSRSGSSDEQFF. Based on the CDR3 plus reference TRBV7-3 and TRBJ2-1, the full variable domain is GAGVSQTPSNKVTEKGKYVELRCDPISGHTALYWYRQSLGQGPEFLIYFQGTGAADDSGLPNDRFFAVRPEGSVSTLKIQRTERGDSAVYLCASSPSRSGSSDEQFFGPGTRLTVL.

V and J are TRBV7-2 and TRBJ2-2; 12 positions agree with TRBD2. After removal of 2 bases from V and 3 bases from J, the junction contained 4 bases not matched to a gene. Germline-derived CDR1 and CDR2 are SGHTA and FQGNSA. This CDR3 is built from 17 residues. The CDR3 DNA reads TGTGCCAGCAGCTTAAGGCTAGCGGGAGGGGACACCGGGGAGCTGTTTTTT. Amino acid sequence: CASSLRLAGGDTGELFF.

The V gene is TRBV10-3, the J gene TRBJ2-1; 14 nucleotides match TRBD2. Germline V gene data show CDR1 as ENHRY and CDR2 as SYGVKD. The V and J ends lost 2 bases and 8 bases, in that order; junction bases with no gene match: 5. This CDR3 comprises 16 residues. The CDR3: CAISERTSGRIDEQFF. CDR3 DNA: TGTGCCATCAGTGAGCGGACTAGCGGGAGGATTGATGAGCAGTTCTTC.

The V gene is TRBV19, the J gene TRBJ1-1; 7 nucleotides match TRBD1. The CDR3 runs 14 residues. V lost 7 bases to trimming and J lost 4 bases; unmatched junction nucleotides: 9. CDR1 is LNHDA and CDR2 is SQIVND in the germline V gene (reference sequence). The DNA for the CDR3 is TGTGCCAGTACTAAACAGGGGTTGGCCACTGAAGCTTTCTTT. It yields the protein CASTKQGLATEAFF.

This rearrangement joins TRBV5-4 to TRBJ2-3; 8 bases line up with TRBD2. The CDR3 runs 16 residues. V gave up 2 bases and J gave up 3 bases; unmatched junction bases: 8. From germline, CDR1 is SGHNT and CDR2 YYREEE (reference sequence). CDR3 nucleotides: TGTGCCAGCAGCTTTCCTCCCCGGGAGGGTACAGATACGCAGTATTTT. Its protein product is CASSFPPREGTDTQYF.

J is TRBJ1-4 and V is TRBV7-9, with a weak D call TRBD1 (5 bases). The germline gives CDR1 SEHNR, CDR2 FQNEAQ (reference sequence). The CDR3 length is 15 residues. V lost 1 base to trimming and J lost 6 bases, with 12 bases between them. The CDR3 coding sequence is TGTGCCAGCAGCTTAGTCCAGGGCTCGGATGAAAAACTGTTTTTT. Amino acid sequence: CASSLVQGSDEKLFF.

V is TRBV19 and J is TRBJ2-1, with D possibly being TRBD1 (5 bases). Germline CDR1 is LNHDA and CDR2 is SQIVND (reference sequence). V was shortened by 5 bases and J by 0 bases, with 8 bases between the two germline ends. The CDR3 is 14 residues long. In DNA, the CDR3 is TGTGCCAGTAGTCTCACAGGCTCCTACAATGAGCAGTTCTTC. Translated, it gives CASSLTGSYNEQFF.

The genes are TRBV5-1 and TRBJ2-7; TRBD2 matches 11 bases. The CDR3 totals 17 residues. Trimming cost V 0 bases and J 2 bases; bases outside gene matches: 7. Germline lookup yields CDR1 SGHRS and CDR2 YFSETQ. CDR3 in DNA: TGCGCCAGCAGCTTGGGGACTAGCGGGCTAACTCCCTACGAGCAGTACTTC. Translating gives CASSLGTSGLTPYEQYF.

The rearrangement links TRBV27 to TRBJ2-1, with 7 positions matching TRBD2. This CDR3 has 14 amino acids. V gave up 6 bases and J gave up 0 bases; unmatched junction bases: 2. Germline V gene lookup returns CDR1 MNHEY and CDR2 SMNVEV (reference sequence). DNA for the CDR3: TGTGCCAGCAGGCGCGGGAGCTCCTACAATGAGCAGTTCTTC. As protein: CASRRGSSYNEQFF.

The chain links TRBV30 to TRBJ1-5; no reliable D call. This CDR3 spans 13 amino acids. Trimming cost V 5 bases and J 0 bases, with 8 bases left between them. Germline lookup yields CDR1 GTSNPN and CDR2 SVGIG (reference sequence). CDR3 residues: CAWGHSSNQPQHF. CDR3 coding DNA: TGTGCCTGGGGTCACAGTAGCAATCAGCCCCAGCATTTT.